Listed below are T cell receptor beta chains from one sample, sequenced in a study of cytomegalovirus exposure and HLA in healthy donors. Only in-frame clones appear in the TCRdb table, and some are missing; sequencing was by immunoSEQ multiplex PCR. The table records over 95,000 clones, around 77% of them present only once. Sequenced material: PBMCs. The receptors were gathered from a man aged 40-49 years in good health and CMV-seropositive. The CDR3 runs from the conserved cysteine through the conserved F or W. D genes are given only for firm matches. Only some rows state a clone size, as once, few, many or a class for expanded clones.

J gene: TRBJ2-3
V gene: TRBV6-6
clone size: .
D gene: TRBD2
CDR3 DNA: TGTGCCAGCATCCGGGGAGGGTCCCGTACGCAGTATTTT
CDR3 protein: CASIRGGSRTQYF

J gene: TRBJ2-1
V gene: TRBV6-6
clone size: .
D gene: TRBD2
CDR3 DNA: TGTGCCGGCTCAGACCAAGCGGGGGGGGTTGAGCAGTTCTTC
CDR3 protein: CAGSDQAGGVEQFF

J gene: TRBJ1-4
V gene: TRBV28
clone size: .
D gene: TRBD1
CDR3 DNA: TGTGCCAGCAGTGCCGACAGGGTAGTTGAAAAACTGTTTTTT
CDR3 protein: CASSADRVVEKLFF

J gene: TRBJ2-2
V gene: TRBV7-9
clone size: .
D gene: TRBD2
CDR3 DNA: TGTGCCAGCAGCTCCCGCGGGGGACTAGCGGGTACCGGGGAGCTGTTTTTT
CDR3 protein: CASSSRGGLAGTGELFF

J gene: TRBJ2-1
V gene: TRBV19
clone size: .
D gene: TRBD2
CDR3 DNA: TGTGCCAGTAGCATGGGCGTAGCGGGGGCCCTATACTCCTACAATGAGCAGTTCTTC
CDR3 protein: CASSMGVAGALYSYNEQFF

J gene: TRBJ1-1
V gene: TRBV7-9
clone size: .
D gene: .
CDR3 DNA: TGTGCCAGCAGCTTACTTGAGTCCACTGAAGCTTTCTTT
CDR3 protein: CASSLLESTEAFF

J gene: TRBJ1-1
V gene: TRBV27
clone size: once
D gene: TRBD1
CDR3 DNA: TGTGCCAGCAGCAGTGAGGGGGCCGGGAGCACTGAAGCTTTCTTT
CDR3 protein: CASSSEGAGSTEAFF

J gene: TRBJ1-4
V gene: TRBV5-6
clone size: .
D gene: TRBD1
CDR3 DNA: TGTGCCAGCAGCAAGAGGGGGCCCCGTGAAAAACTGTTTTTT
CDR3 protein: CASSKRGPREKLFF

J gene: TRBJ1-1
V gene: TRBV9
clone size: .
D gene: .
CDR3 DNA: TGTGCCAGCAGCCCCCACCCTATTGGGGGCAGGAACACTGAAGCTTTCTTT
CDR3 protein: CASSPHPIGGRNTEAFF

J gene: TRBJ1-2
V gene: TRBV9
clone size: .
D gene: .
CDR3 DNA: TGTGCCAGCAGTCTCCAGGGTTTTAACTATGGCTACACCTTC
CDR3 protein: CASSLQGFNYGYTF

J gene: TRBJ1-4
V gene: TRBV9
clone size: .
D gene: TRBD1
CDR3 DNA: TGTGCCAGCAGCGTAAAAGGGGCAGGGGGCGTCGAAAAACTGTTTTTT
CDR3 protein: CASSVKGAGGVEKLFF

J gene: TRBJ2-3
V gene: TRBV25-1
clone size: .
D gene: .
CDR3 DNA: TGTGCCAGCAATATAGGGGGAACAGATACGCAGTATTTT
CDR3 protein: CASNIGGTDTQYF

J gene: TRBJ2-7
V gene: TRBV9
clone size: .
D gene: TRBD2
CDR3 DNA: TGTGCCAGCAGCGTAGAACACCTAGCGGGGGGCGGTGAGCAGTACTTC
CDR3 protein: CASSVEHLAGGGEQYF

J gene: TRBJ1-3
V gene: TRBV6-1
clone size: few
D gene: TRBD1
CDR3 DNA: TGTGCCAGCAGTGAAGGTGGGACAGCTGGAAACACCATATATTTT
CDR3 protein: CASSEGGTAGNTIYF

J gene: TRBJ2-2
V gene: TRBV7-8
clone size: .
D gene: TRBD1
CDR3 DNA: TGTGCCAGCAGCGAGGGGGCGATCGCGAACACCGGGGAGCTGTTTTTT
CDR3 protein: CASSEGAIANTGELFF

J gene: TRBJ1-2
V gene: TRBV5-1
clone size: .
D gene: TRBD1
CDR3 DNA: TGCGCCAGCAGCCCCGGACAGGGTCCAATCGGCTATGGCTACACCTTC
CDR3 protein: CASSPGQGPIGYGYTF

J gene: TRBJ1-6
V gene: TRBV6-5
clone size: .
D gene: TRBD1
CDR3 DNA: TGTGCCAGTGGACCAAGGACAGGGGTGAATTCACCCCTCCACTTT
CDR3 protein: CASGPRTGVNSPLHF

J gene: TRBJ1-4
V gene: TRBV4-3
clone size: few
D gene: .
CDR3 DNA: TGCGCCAGCAGCCAGACGGAGGCCCGAACAGAAAAACTGTTTTTT
CDR3 protein: CASSQTEARTEKLFF

J gene: TRBJ1-2
V gene: TRBV27
clone size: .
D gene: .
CDR3 DNA: TGTGCCAGCAGGGGGCCAAATACAGGGACCCTCTATGGCTACACCTTC
CDR3 protein: CASRGPNTGTLYGYTF

J gene: TRBJ2-1
V gene: TRBV5-4
clone size: .
D gene: .
CDR3 DNA: .
CDR3 protein: CASSLASVGGGIF

J gene: TRBJ2-2
V gene: TRBV9
clone size: .
D gene: TRBD2
CDR3 DNA: TGTGCCAGCAGCGCCCTAGCGGGGGGGCCGGGGGAGCTGTTTTTT
CDR3 protein: CASSALAGGPGELFF

J gene: TRBJ1-1
V gene: TRBV7-2
clone size: .
D gene: .
CDR3 DNA: TGTGCCAGCAGCTTAGGTGGGGGGGTAAACACTGAAGCTTTCTTT
CDR3 protein: CASSLGGGVNTEAFF

J gene: TRBJ2-7
V gene: TRBV10-3
clone size: .
D gene: .
CDR3 DNA: TGTGCCATCAGTGAGTCGTACAGATCCTACGAGCAGTACTTC
CDR3 protein: CAISESYRSYEQYF

J gene: TRBJ1-1
V gene: TRBV28
clone size: few
D gene: .
CDR3 DNA: TGTGCCAGCAGTTTACTAGGACAGCGGACAATTAAAGCTTTCTTT
CDR3 protein: CASSLLGQRTIKAFF

J gene: TRBJ1-2
V gene: TRBV18
clone size: .
D gene: .
CDR3 DNA: TGTGCCAGCTCACCCTCTGTGGCGGGAAACTATGGCTACACCTTC
CDR3 protein: CASSPSVAGNYGYTF

J gene: TRBJ2-5
V gene: TRBV5-6
clone size: .
D gene: .
CDR3 DNA: TGTGCCAGCAGCTTGTACAGGCTCCAAGAGACCCAGTACTTC
CDR3 protein: CASSLYRLQETQYF

J gene: TRBJ2-7
V gene: TRBV7-9
clone size: .
D gene: TRBD1
CDR3 DNA: TGTGCCAGCAGCAAGGGACAGGCAGAATACGAGCAGTACTTC
CDR3 protein: CASSKGQAEYEQYF

J gene: TRBJ1-4
V gene: TRBV4-1
clone size: .
D gene: TRBD1
CDR3 DNA: TGCGCCAGCAGCCAAGGGACAGGGTTAGAAAAACTGTTTTTT
CDR3 protein: CASSQGTGLEKLFF

J gene: TRBJ1-2
V gene: TRBV7-2
clone size: .
D gene: .
CDR3 DNA: TGTGCCAGCAGCTTAGCGGGGCAGGGGTATGGCTACACCTTC
CDR3 protein: CASSLAGQGYGYTF

J gene: TRBJ2-3
V gene: TRBV29-1
clone size: .
D gene: TRBD2
CDR3 DNA: TGCAGCGTCCCGACTAGCGGGGGGGCTAGAACGCAGTATTTT
CDR3 protein: CSVPTSGGARTQYF

J gene: TRBJ2-1
V gene: TRBV11-2
clone size: .
D gene: TRBD1
CDR3 DNA: TGTGCCAGCAGCCCCGGGACAGGAATCTACAATGAGCAGTTCTTC
CDR3 protein: CASSPGTGIYNEQFF

J gene: TRBJ2-5
V gene: TRBV7-2
clone size: .
D gene: .
CDR3 DNA: TGTGCCAGCAGCCCGAGTAACCAAGAGACCCAGTACTTC
CDR3 protein: CASSPSNQETQYF

J gene: TRBJ2-1
V gene: TRBV6-1
clone size: .
D gene: .
CDR3 DNA: TGTGCCAGCAGTGACCCGGGGAGCTCCTACAATGAGCAGTTCTTC
CDR3 protein: CASSDPGSSYNEQFF

J gene: TRBJ2-7
V gene: TRBV7-2
clone size: once
D gene: .
CDR3 DNA: TGTGCCAGCAGCTTAGCATCCGGGTCGTACGAGCAGTACTTC
CDR3 protein: CASSLASGSYEQYF

J gene: TRBJ2-7
V gene: TRBV7-9
clone size: .
D gene: TRBD2
CDR3 DNA: TGTGCCAGCAGCCTAGATAGCGGGCCCAACCCCTACGAGCAGTACTTC
CDR3 protein: CASSLDSGPNPYEQYF

J gene: TRBJ1-3
V gene: TRBV7-2
clone size: .
D gene: .
CDR3 DNA: TGTGCCAGCAGCTCTACAGGGTCTGGAAACACCATATATTTT
CDR3 protein: CASSSTGSGNTIYF

J gene: TRBJ1-2
V gene: TRBV2
clone size: .
D gene: .
CDR3 DNA: TGTGCCAGCAGTGAAATTGGCGGGAGGGGAGGCTACACCTTC
CDR3 protein: CASSEIGGRGGYTF

J gene: TRBJ1-1
V gene: TRBV7-2
clone size: .
D gene: TRBD1
CDR3 DNA: TGTGCCAGCAGCTTCGGACAGGATAGAGAAGCTTTCTTT
CDR3 protein: CASSFGQDREAFF

J gene: TRBJ1-1
V gene: TRBV7-9
clone size: few
D gene: TRBD1
CDR3 DNA: TGTGCCAGCCACGGACAGGCGAACACTGAAGCTTTCTTT
CDR3 protein: CASHGQANTEAFF

J gene: TRBJ2-3
V gene: TRBV19
clone size: .
D gene: .
CDR3 DNA: TGTGCCAGTAGTTCCGAACCCACAGGGCCCATAGAGCATACGCAGTATTTT
CDR3 protein: CASSSEPTGPIEHTQYF

J gene: TRBJ2-7
V gene: TRBV4-2
clone size: few
D gene: TRBD2
CDR3 DNA: TGTGCCAGCAATGAGCGGACGCTAGCGGGGGGGGACTCCTACGAGCAGTACTTC
CDR3 protein: CASNERTLAGGDSYEQYF

J gene: TRBJ2-1
V gene: TRBV5-1
clone size: .
D gene: TRBD1
CDR3 DNA: TGCGCCAGCAGCCTCCGCCCTCCGGGACAGTCCCCGGGGACTGAGCAGTTCTTC
CDR3 protein: CASSLRPPGQSPGTEQFF

J gene: TRBJ2-7
V gene: TRBV4-2
clone size: .
D gene: .
CDR3 DNA: TGTGCCAGCAGCTTGGCAGGGTTCGAGCAGTACTTC
CDR3 protein: CASSLAGFEQYF

J gene: TRBJ2-1
V gene: TRBV7-9
clone size: .
D gene: .
CDR3 DNA: TGTGCCAGCAGCCCGCCCATTGGGGGCGGAGTCTACAATGAGCAGTTCTTC
CDR3 protein: CASSPPIGGGVYNEQFF

J gene: TRBJ1-2
V gene: TRBV4-3
clone size: .
D gene: .
CDR3 DNA: TGCGCCAGCAGCCAAGTGGTAGGGGCCAATGGCTACACCTTC
CDR3 protein: CASSQVVGANGYTF

J gene: TRBJ2-7
V gene: TRBV7-2
clone size: once
D gene: .
CDR3 DNA: TGTGCCAGCAGCTTAGGGGTCCGCGGGCAGTACTTC
CDR3 protein: CASSLGVRGQYF

J gene: TRBJ2-7
V gene: TRBV2
clone size: .
D gene: .
CDR3 DNA: TGTGCCAGCAGCAACAACCCCTACGAGCAGTACTTC
CDR3 protein: CASSNNPYEQYF

J gene: TRBJ1-4
V gene: TRBV5-5
clone size: .
D gene: TRBD1
CDR3 DNA: TGTGCCAGCAGCTTGGAAGACAGGGGAAGTGAAAAACTGTTTTTT
CDR3 protein: CASSLEDRGSEKLFF

J gene: TRBJ2-7
V gene: TRBV18
clone size: .
D gene: .
CDR3 DNA: TGTGCCAGCTCACCCGCGGGACAGACCTACGAGCAGTACTTC
CDR3 protein: CASSPAGQTYEQYF

J gene: TRBJ2-2
V gene: TRBV7-3
clone size: .
D gene: .
CDR3 DNA: TGTGCCAGCAGCTTACTCGACACCGGGGAGCTGTTTTTT
CDR3 protein: CASSLLDTGELFF

J gene: TRBJ1-4
V gene: TRBV28
clone size: .
D gene: TRBD1
CDR3 DNA: TGTGCCAGCAGCGCTACAGGGGGTCTGAATGAAAAACTGTTTTTT
CDR3 protein: CASSATGGLNEKLFF

J gene: TRBJ2-3
V gene: TRBV5-4
clone size: .
D gene: TRBD2
CDR3 DNA: TGTGCCAGCAGCATAGCGGGGTTACCAGATACGCAGTATTTT
CDR3 protein: CASSIAGLPDTQYF

J gene: TRBJ2-7
V gene: TRBV14
clone size: .
D gene: .
CDR3 DNA: TGTGCCAGCAGCCAAGTGCAGGTATTTTCTCACGAGCAGTACTTC
CDR3 protein: CASSQVQVFSHEQYF

J gene: TRBJ1-5
V gene: TRBV4-2
clone size: once
D gene: .
CDR3 DNA: TGTGCCAGCAGCCAAGAAGAGTGGAGCAATCAGCCCCAGCATTTT
CDR3 protein: CASSQEEWSNQPQHF